This is a list of T cell receptor beta chains from one sample in a study of T cells in Graves' hyperthyroidism and ophthalmopathy. A single record per CDR3 protein comes from TCRdb applying MiXCR to the multiplex PCR reads. The sample has hundreds of thousands of distinct CDR3 sequences, 16% seen once. Sequencing was done on a sample of blood. The receptors stem from a woman aged 40-49 years with Graves' ophthalmopathy. CDR3s include the opening cysteine and the closing phenylalanine or tryptophan. Fields, in order: J gene, V gene, CDR3 protein.

J: TRBJ2-7
V: TRBV11-2
CDR3: CASSVSSPSGTDSYEQYF

J: TRBJ2-2
V: TRBV15
CDR3: CATGRGQGARELFF

J: TRBJ2-1
V: TRBV11-1
CDR3: CASSPGTGGFNEQFF

J: TRBJ1-2
V: TRBV28
CDR3: CASARANYGYTF

J: TRBJ2-4
V: TRBV7-8
CDR3: CASSLDPVQGAKNIQYF

J: TRBJ2-2
V: TRBV3-1
CDR3: CASSRTGELFF

J: TRBJ2-7
V: TRBV11-2
CDR3: CASSLTPYYEQYF

J: TRBJ1-1
V: TRBV7-8
CDR3: CASSPIRQAEAFF

J: TRBJ2-7
V: TRBV2
CDR3: CASSQGTDPAYEQYF

J: TRBJ2-7
V: TRBV5-1
CDR3: CASSLSGKNYEQYF

J: TRBJ2-7
V: TRBV6-1
CDR3: CASSVGTGYEQYF

J: TRBJ2-5
V: TRBV3-1
CDR3: CASSQGQGAMGETQYF

J: TRBJ2-1
V: TRBV5-1
CDR3: CASSLEVSVDNEQFF

J: TRBJ1-1
V: TRBV4-2
CDR3: CASSQVDRTEAFF

J: TRBJ1-3
V: TRBV12-3/TRBV12-4
CDR3: CASSQGPHLHSGNTIYF

J: TRBJ2-3
V: TRBV7-3
CDR3: CASSLGTSGIRDTQYF

J: TRBJ2-3
V: TRBV27
CDR3: CASSLGQQGTDTQYF

J: TRBJ2-6
V: TRBV5-1
CDR3: CASLRGGQSSGANVLTF

J: TRBJ2-2
V: TRBV5-1
CDR3: CASSSRAAGVSGELFF

J: TRBJ2-5
V: TRBV3-1
CDR3: CASSQDKAGGETETQYF

J: TRBJ2-3
V: TRBV29-1
CDR3: CSATRLAGVTDTQYF

J: TRBJ2-5
V: TRBV27
CDR3: CASSTGAGPAIQETQYF

J: TRBJ2-1
V: TRBV28
CDR3: CASSRRTWRGRNEQFF

J: TRBJ2-7
V: TRBV20-1
CDR3: CSATGLEGAYEQYF

J: TRBJ2-2
V: TRBV9
CDR3: CASSSSRGSNTGELFF

J: TRBJ2-7
V: TRBV30
CDR3: CAWSSAGRQYF

J: TRBJ1-1
V: TRBV20-1
CDR3: CSAREAGWGTEAFF

J: TRBJ2-2
V: TRBV12-3/TRBV12-4
CDR3: CASSFYGGANTGELFF

J: TRBJ1-5
V: TRBV6-1
CDR3: CASSEMGTGGNQPQHF

J: TRBJ2-3
V: TRBV29-1
CDR3: CSVDVGGRITDTQYF

J: TRBJ2-7
V: TRBV5-6
CDR3: CASSLKVDRGSYEQYF

J: TRBJ1-6
V: TRBV20-1
CDR3: CSARDPTSGTGFPLHF

J: TRBJ1-3
V: TRBV7-2
CDR3: CASSLLNSGNTIYF

J: TRBJ2-7
V: TRBV20-1
CDR3: CSADGLTGALEQYF

J: TRBJ2-3
V: TRBV20-1
CDR3: CSARTVPRGLSTDTQYF

J: TRBJ2-1
V: TRBV2
CDR3: CASSDGQFNEQFF

J: TRBJ1-6
V: TRBV28
CDR3: CASRQTGSPLHF

J: TRBJ2-3
V: TRBV7-8
CDR3: CASSSPRRLAGAQVGTDTQYF

J: TRBJ2-1
V: TRBV11-3
CDR3: CASSKSGSYIDEQFF

J: TRBJ2-2
V: TRBV5-4
CDR3: CASYSWNTGELFF

J: TRBJ2-1
V: TRBV7-2
CDR3: CASSPRTQPQFF

J: TRBJ2-7
V: TRBV27
CDR3: CASSPIAGAILYEQYF

J: TRBJ1-2
V: TRBV6-1
CDR3: CASRSDSNYGYTF

J: TRBJ2-2
V: TRBV4-1
CDR3: CASSQDHGTVTGELFF

J: TRBJ1-1
V: TRBV6-1
CDR3: CASKTGTEAFF

J: TRBJ2-5
V: TRBV7-9
CDR3: CASGLGGRRSYF

J: TRBJ1-5
V: TRBV5-1
CDR3: CASSLGQGQRSNQPQHF

J: TRBJ1-2
V: TRBV28
CDR3: CASSPWGQGYGYTF

J: TRBJ2-3
V: TRBV5-1
CDR3: CASRLTVSTDTQYF

J: TRBJ2-7
V: TRBV6-1
CDR3: CASGNGHSYEQYF

J: TRBJ1-6
V: TRBV3-1
CDR3: CASSQAHSSYNSPLHF

J: TRBJ2-2
V: TRBV30
CDR3: CAWIRGVGTGELFF

J: TRBJ2-5
V: TRBV7-6
CDR3: CASSLAGNRGHQTQYF

J: TRBJ2-3
V: TRBV5-1
CDR3: CASSSVPADTQYF